One and the same sample provided the 5 T cell receptor beta chains below, sequenced in a study of T cells in Graves' hyperthyroidism and ophthalmopathy. Regions amplified from RNA transcripts were the TCR beta CDR3 regions. First-round RT-PCR of the TCR CDR3 relied on the HTBI primer set. Each CDR3 protein is one row after TCRdb ran MiXCR on the multiplex PCR reads. The sample has 380,000 or so distinct CDR3 sequences; approximately 15% are singletons. The sample taken for sequencing was blood. Receptors were obtained from a woman in her 30s with Graves' hyperthyroidism.

This clonotype was picked up a small number of times. The gene calls are TRBV12-3 or TRBV12-4 and TRBJ1-6; no definite D call. The CDR3 has 16 amino acids. V gave up 5 bases and J gave up 10 bases, with 21 bases separating them. The CDR3 DNA reads TGTGCCAGCAGTCCAATTACATCGGGCGAGAGGTCACCCCTCCACTTT. Protein sequence: CASSPITSGERSPLHF.

This clonotype occurred many times. The rearrangement links TRBV2 to TRBJ1-2, with D tentatively TRBD1 (6 bases). Germline V gene sequence: CDR1 SNHLY, CDR2 FYNNEI. The V end was cut by 1 base, the J end by 2 bases, with 11 bases between. The CDR3 extends over 15 amino acids. The CDR3 protein is CASSEGRGRNYGYTF. CDR3 coding DNA: TGTGCCAGCAGTGAAGGCAGGGGACGAAACTATGGCTACACCTTC.

The J gene is TRBJ1-1, the V gene TRBV5-1, with TRBD1 matching over 8 bases. Germline V gene sequence: CDR1 SGHRS, CDR2 YFSETQ. This CDR3 comprises 13 residues. Losses at the gene ends were 3 bases for V and 7 bases for J; bases not matched to a gene: 5. The CDR3 bases are TGCGCCAGCAGCTGGACAGGGTCTGGTGAAGCTTTCTTT. Its translation is CASSWTGSGEAFF.

The chain recombines TRBV5-5 with TRBJ1-6, with D tentatively TRBD1 (5 bases). Germline V gives CDR1 SGHKS, CDR2 YYEKEE (reference sequence). The CDR3 is made up of 15 amino acids. V was trimmed by 4 bases and J by 10 bases, leaving 18 bases between them. The CDR3: CASSRLWGGLSPLHF. The DNA of the CDR3 is TGTGCCAGCAGCCGGCTATGGGGGGGACTGTCACCCCTCCACTTT.

The CDR3 loop reads CASSDTNTDTQYF. CDR3 DNA sequence: TGTGCCAGCAGTGACACCAACACAGATACGCAGTATTTT. This chain joins TRBV2 and TRBJ2-3; no definite D call. This CDR3 is 13 amino acids long. The V end was cut by 3 bases, the J end by 2 bases, with 6 bases between. Germline assignment: CDR1 SNHLY and CDR2 FYNNEI.